This T cell receptor (beta chain) emerged from a study of beta chain features in type 1 diabetes. A remark on this clone: Its target is unknown.

All of the isolated RNA was reverse transcribed, so expressed TCRB transcripts were sequenced. Data came from immunoSEQ multiplex PCR; TCRdb stores just in-frame clones and leaves some out. The sample has under 300,000 clones, about 14% seen once; the top ten hold 0.015% to 0.02%. Overall study findings and caveats: For Type 1 diabetes patients, all four CD4+ subsets carried TCRB CDR3s that were moderately but significantly shorter.

The CDR3 loop spans 16 amino acids. V lost 3 bases to trimming and J lost 6 bases; unmatched junction nucleotides: 8. CDR1 and CDR2 (germline): SGHRS, YFSETQ. The chain joins TRBV5-1 to TRBJ2-3; 12 nucleotides agree with TRBD2. The TCR comes from a man aged 30 to 39 with type 1 diabetes. Material for sequencing was naive CD4+ T cells from blood. The CDR3 loop reads CASSSTSGRAVDTQYF. As DNA, the CDR3 is TGCGCCAGCAGCTCGACTAGCGGGAGAGCTGTGGATACGCAGTATTTT.